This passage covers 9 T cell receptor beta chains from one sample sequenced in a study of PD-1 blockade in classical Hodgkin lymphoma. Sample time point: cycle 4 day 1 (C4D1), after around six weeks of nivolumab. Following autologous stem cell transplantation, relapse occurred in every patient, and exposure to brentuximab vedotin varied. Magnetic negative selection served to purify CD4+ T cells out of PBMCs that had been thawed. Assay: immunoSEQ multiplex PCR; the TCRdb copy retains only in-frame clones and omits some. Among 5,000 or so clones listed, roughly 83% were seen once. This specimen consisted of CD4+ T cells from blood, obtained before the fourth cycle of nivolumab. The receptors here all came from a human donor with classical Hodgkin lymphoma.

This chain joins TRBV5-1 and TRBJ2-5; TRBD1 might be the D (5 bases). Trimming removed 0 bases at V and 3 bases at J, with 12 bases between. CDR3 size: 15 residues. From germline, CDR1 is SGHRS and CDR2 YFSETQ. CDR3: CASSLDRRFKETQYF. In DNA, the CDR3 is TGCGCCAGCAGCTTGGACAGGAGATTTAAAGAGACCCAGTACTTC.

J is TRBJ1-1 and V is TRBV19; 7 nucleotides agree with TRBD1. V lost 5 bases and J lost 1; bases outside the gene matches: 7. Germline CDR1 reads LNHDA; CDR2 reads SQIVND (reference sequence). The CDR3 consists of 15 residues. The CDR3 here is CASSFRQGRNTEAFF. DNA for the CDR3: TGTGCCAGTAGTTTTAGACAGGGTCGGAACACTGAAGCTTTCTTT.

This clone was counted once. The CDR3 nucleotides read TGTGCCAGCAGGAGGGGAACAGGGGGCGTCTATGGCTACACCTTC. Translation: CASRRGTGGVYGYTF. The rearrangement joins TRBV2 to TRBJ1-2; 9 positions agree with TRBD1. V lost 6 bases and J lost 4; bases outside the gene matches: 9. CDR1 and CDR2 (germline): SNHLY, FYNNEI. This CDR3 contains 15 residues.

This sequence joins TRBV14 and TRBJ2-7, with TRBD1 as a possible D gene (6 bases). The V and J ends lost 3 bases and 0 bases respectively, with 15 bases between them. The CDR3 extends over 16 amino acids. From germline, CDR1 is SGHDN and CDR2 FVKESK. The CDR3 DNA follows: TGTGCCAGCAGCCATCTGGTGAGGGGGAGCTCCTACGAGCAGTACTTC. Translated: CASSHLVRGSSYEQYF.

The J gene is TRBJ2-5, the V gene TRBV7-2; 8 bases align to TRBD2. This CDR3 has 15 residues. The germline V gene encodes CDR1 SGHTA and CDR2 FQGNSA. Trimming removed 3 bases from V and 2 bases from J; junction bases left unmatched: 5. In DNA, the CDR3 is TGTGCCAGCAGCTTTTTAGCGGGGCAGCAAGAGACCCAGTACTTC. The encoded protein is CASSFLAGQQETQYF.

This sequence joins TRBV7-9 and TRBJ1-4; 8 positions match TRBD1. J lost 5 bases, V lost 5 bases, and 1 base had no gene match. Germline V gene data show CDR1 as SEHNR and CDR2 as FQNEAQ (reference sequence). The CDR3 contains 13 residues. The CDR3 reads CASSRTGNEKLFF. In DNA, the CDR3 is TGTGCCAGCAGCCGGACAGGGAATGAAAAACTGTTTTTT. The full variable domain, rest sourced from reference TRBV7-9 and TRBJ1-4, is DTGVSQNPRHKITKRGQNVTFRCDPISEHNRLYWYRQTLGQGPEFLTYFQNEAQLEKSRLLSDRFSAERPKGSFSTLEIQRTEQGDSAMYLCASSRTGNEKLFFGSGTQLSVL.

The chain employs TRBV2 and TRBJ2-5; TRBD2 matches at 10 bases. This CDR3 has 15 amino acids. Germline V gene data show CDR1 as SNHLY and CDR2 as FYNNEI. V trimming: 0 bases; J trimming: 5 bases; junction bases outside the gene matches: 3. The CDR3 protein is CASSEAGLAKETQYF. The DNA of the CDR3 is TGTGCCAGCAGTGAAGCGGGACTAGCGAAGGAGACCCAGTACTTC.

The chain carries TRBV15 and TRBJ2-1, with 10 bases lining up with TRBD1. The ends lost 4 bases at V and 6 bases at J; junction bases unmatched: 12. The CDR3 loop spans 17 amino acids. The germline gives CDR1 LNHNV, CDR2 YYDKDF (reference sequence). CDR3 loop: CATSTLGGDRGGNEQFF. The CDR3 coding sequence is TGTGCCACCAGCACTCTGGGGGGGGACAGGGGTGGCAATGAGCAGTTCTTC.

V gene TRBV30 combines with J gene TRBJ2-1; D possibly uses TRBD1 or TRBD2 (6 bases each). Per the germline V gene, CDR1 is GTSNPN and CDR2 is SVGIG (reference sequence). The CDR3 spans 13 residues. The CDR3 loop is CPLEGGPYNEQFF. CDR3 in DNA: TGTCCCCTAGAGGGGGGCCCCTACAATGAGCAGTTCTTC.